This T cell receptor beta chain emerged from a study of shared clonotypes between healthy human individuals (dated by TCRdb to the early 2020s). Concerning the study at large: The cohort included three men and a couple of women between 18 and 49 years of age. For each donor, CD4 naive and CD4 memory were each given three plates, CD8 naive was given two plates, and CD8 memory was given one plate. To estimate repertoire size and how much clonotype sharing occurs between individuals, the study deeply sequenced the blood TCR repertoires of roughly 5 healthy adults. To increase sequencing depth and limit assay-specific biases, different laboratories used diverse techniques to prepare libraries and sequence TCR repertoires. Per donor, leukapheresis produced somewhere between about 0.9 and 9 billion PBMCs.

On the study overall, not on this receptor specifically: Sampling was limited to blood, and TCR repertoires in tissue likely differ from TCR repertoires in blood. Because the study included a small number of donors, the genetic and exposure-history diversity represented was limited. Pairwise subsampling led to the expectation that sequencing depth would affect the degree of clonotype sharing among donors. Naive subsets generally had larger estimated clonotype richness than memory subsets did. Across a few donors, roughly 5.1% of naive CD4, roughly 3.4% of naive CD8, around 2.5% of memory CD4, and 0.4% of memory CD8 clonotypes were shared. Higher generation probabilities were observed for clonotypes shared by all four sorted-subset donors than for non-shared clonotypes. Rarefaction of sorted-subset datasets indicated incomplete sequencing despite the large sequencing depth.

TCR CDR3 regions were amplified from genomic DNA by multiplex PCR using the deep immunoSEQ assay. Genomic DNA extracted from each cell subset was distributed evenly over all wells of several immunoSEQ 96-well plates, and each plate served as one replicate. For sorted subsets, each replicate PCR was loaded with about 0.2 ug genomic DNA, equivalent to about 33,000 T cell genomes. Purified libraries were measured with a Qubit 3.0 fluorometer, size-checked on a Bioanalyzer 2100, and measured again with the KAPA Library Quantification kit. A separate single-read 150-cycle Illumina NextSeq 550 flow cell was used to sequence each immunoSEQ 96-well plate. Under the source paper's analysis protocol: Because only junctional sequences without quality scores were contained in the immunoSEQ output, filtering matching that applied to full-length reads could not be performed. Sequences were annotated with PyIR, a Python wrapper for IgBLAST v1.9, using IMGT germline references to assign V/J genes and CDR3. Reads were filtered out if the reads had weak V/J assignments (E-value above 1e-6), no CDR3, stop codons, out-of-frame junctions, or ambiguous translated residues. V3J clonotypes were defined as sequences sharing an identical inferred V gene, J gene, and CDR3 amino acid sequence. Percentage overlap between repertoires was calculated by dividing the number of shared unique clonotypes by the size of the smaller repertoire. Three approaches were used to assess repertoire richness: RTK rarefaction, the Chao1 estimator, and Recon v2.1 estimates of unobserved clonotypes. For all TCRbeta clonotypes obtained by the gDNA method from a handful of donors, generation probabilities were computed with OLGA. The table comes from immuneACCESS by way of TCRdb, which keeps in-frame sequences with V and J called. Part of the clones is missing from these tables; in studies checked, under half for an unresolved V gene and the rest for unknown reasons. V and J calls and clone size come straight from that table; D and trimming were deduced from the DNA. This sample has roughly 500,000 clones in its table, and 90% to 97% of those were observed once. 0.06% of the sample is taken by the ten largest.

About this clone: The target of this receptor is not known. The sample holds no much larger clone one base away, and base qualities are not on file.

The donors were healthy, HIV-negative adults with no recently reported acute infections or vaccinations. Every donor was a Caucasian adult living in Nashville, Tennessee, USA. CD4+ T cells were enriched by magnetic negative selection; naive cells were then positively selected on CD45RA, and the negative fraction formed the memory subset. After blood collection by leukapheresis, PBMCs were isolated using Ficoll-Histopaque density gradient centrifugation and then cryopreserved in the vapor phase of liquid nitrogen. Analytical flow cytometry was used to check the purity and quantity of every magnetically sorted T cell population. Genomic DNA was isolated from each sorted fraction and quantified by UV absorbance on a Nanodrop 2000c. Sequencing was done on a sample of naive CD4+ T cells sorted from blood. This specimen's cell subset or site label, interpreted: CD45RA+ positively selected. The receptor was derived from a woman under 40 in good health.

The sequence in DNA is TGTGCCAGCAGCCAGTGGACAGGGAAAATTACCTCACCCCTCCACTTT. This encodes CASSQWTGKITSPLHF. The chain is made from TRBV7-2 and TRBJ1-6, with TRBD1 matching 8 junction bases. Here V drops 5 bases and J drops 10 bases, and the junction holds 13 bases not matched to any gene. The CDR3 goes from the cysteine to the phenylalanine over 16 residues. The only DNA kept is the CDR3, 48 bases in frame from the first base. Via the germline V gene, CDR1 is SGHTA and CDR2 FQGNSA.